This section outlines one T cell receptor (beta chain) sequence together with its context. The junction and the germline gene differ at one end; a read error may be behind it. The data are from a study of blood T cells in healthy people across ages. Alongside a J-beta primer mix, a sample-barcoded 5' primer served in a second PCR lasting about 6 to 12 cycles. TCRdb reanalysed the 5' RACE reads using MiXCR and keeps one entry per CDR3 protein. In the table there are over a million distinct CDR3 sequences, 25% of which are singletons. Germline assignment: CDR1 DFQATT and CDR2 SNEGSKA (reference sequence). This CDR3 has 11 residues. These data also formed part of another study, on T cells of mothers and their children. That study reports: Donation involved three healthy Caucasian mothers and the six children that they had. Each 15 ul cDNA reaction used 1.5 ug RNA; all RNA was used. The TCR beta CDR3 read count exceeded 8.5 million for each mother and was several million for each child.

The sequenced sample consisted of blood. The chain is built from TRBV20-1 and TRBJ1-1; D unclear. The receptor was derived from a girl aged 2 to 9 in good health. The CDR3 region is CGARADTEAFF. The CDR3 region has the DNA TGCGGTGCTAGAGCTGACACTGAAGCTTTCTTT.